This T cell receptor beta chain was identified in a study of cytomegalovirus exposure and HLA in healthy donors. General study findings and limits: Sequencing depth roughly uniform across donors was assumed in presence/absence analyses. Later work showed greater clonal expansion in HLA-associated TCR beta chains than in equally common others. The study flagged about 150 TCR beta chains as cytomegalovirus-associated.

V was cut by 5 bases and J by 1 base, with 8 bases left in between. In germline, CDR1 is LNHDA, CDR2 SQIVND (reference sequence). This CDR3 region has 13 residues. Vbeta (60) and Jbeta (13) primers were used in the PCR. The table came from immunoSEQ multiplex PCR; TCRdb's copy has only in-frame clones and leaves some out. The table records 150,000 to 200,000 clones, around 79% of them present only once. A word on this clone: Its specificity is not known.

The sample comprised PBMCs. The TCR originated in a man aged 50-60 years in good health and CMV-seropositive. The rearrangement joins TRBV19 to TRBJ2-5, with a weak D call TRBD1 (6 bases). The CDR3 nucleotides are TGTGCCAGTAGTCGCAGGGGCCAAGAGACCCAGTACTTC. Protein product: CASSRRGQETQYF.